A single sample gave rise to the 3 T cell receptor beta chains below, sequenced in a study of beta chain features in type 1 diabetes. Since all of the isolated RNA was reverse transcribed, expressed TCRB transcripts were what got sequenced. The method was immunoSEQ multiplex PCR; TCRdb's version includes in-frame clones alone and lacks a portion of them. The data show 120,000 to 150,000 clones, with less than 8.5% seen just once and 1.4% held by the top ten. The sequencing input was central memory CD4+ T cells from blood. The receptors stem from a woman aged 30 to 39 in good health.

The J gene is TRBJ2-6, the V gene TRBV6-1, with 7 bases aligning to TRBD1. The CDR3 is 15 amino acids. Germline trimming cut 6 bases from V and 2 bases from J; bases unmatched to any gene: 4. Per germline, CDR1 MNHNS and CDR2 SASEGT. The CDR3 DNA reads as TGTGCCAGCAGGCCCGACAGGGCTGGGGCCAACGTCCTGACTTTC. Translated, it gives CASRPDRAGANVLTF.

This clone was found many times. The chain employs TRBV7-3 and TRBJ2-6; the D gene is possibly TRBD1 (5 bases). Trimming left V 3 bases short and J 2 bases short, with 8 bases between. The CDR3 is made up of 15 amino acids. CDR1 is SGHTA, CDR2 FQGTGA, per germline. CDR3 amino acids: CASSLSGPGANVLTF. The CDR3 DNA reads as TGTGCCAGCAGCTTGTCAGGGCCTGGGGCCAACGTCCTGACTTTC.

This clone was seen repeatedly, ten times or more. This chain connects TRBV5-6 to TRBJ2-1; 10 nucleotides match TRBD2. CDR3 length: 16 amino acids. CDR1 is SGHDT, CDR2 YYEEEE, per germline. The ends lost 4 bases at V and 4 bases at J; junction bases unmatched: 8. CDR3 sequence reads: CASSKLAGVNYNEQFF. The DNA for the CDR3 is TGTGCCAGCAGCAAGCTAGCGGGAGTCAATTACAATGAGCAGTTCTTC.